Shown below are 29 T cell receptor beta chains from a single sample sequenced in a study of CD8+ T cells in alopecia areata. Described treatment: oral pan-JAK inhibitor, 5-10 mg twice daily. Extraction of RNA preceded its reverse transcription into cDNA, which served as the sequencing template. Clones were sequenced by immunoSEQ multiplex PCR, and TCRdb holds only the in-frame ones, with some missing. The data contain around 86,000 clones, 70% to 85% of them seen just once; the ten biggest clones take up roughly 17%. Sequenced material: CD8+ T cells sorted from blood, taken at roughly week 45, from a patient treated with tofacitinib. Source of these receptors: a human donor with alopecia areata.

The chain uses TRBV30 and TRBJ2-5, with TRBD2 as a possible D gene (6 bases). V was cut by 5 bases and J by 5 bases, with 12 bases left in between. The CDR3 totals 12 residues. CDR1 GTSNPN and CDR2 SVGIG come from the germline V gene (reference sequence). CDR3 region: CAWDGAGETQYF. The CDR3 region has the DNA TGTGCCTGGGATGGGGCGGGGGAGACCCAGTACTTC.

This chain joins TRBV18 and TRBJ2-7; D is perhaps TRBD1 (5 bases). This CDR3 comprises 13 residues. Per the germline V gene, CDR1 is KGHSH and CDR2 is LQKENI. Trimming took off 8 bases at V and 5 bases at J, with 16 bases between the two ends. The CDR3 region is CASGAQHGNEQYF. The CDR3 DNA reads as TGTGCCAGCGGGGCCCAACATGGCAACGAGCAGTACTTC. Using reference TRBV18 and TRBJ2-7 for the parts outside the CDR3, the full variable domain is NAGVMQNPRHLVRRRGQEARLRCSPMKGHSHVYWYRQLPEEGLKFMVYLQKENIIDESGMPKERFSAEFPKEGPSILRIQQVVRGDSAAYFCASGAQHGNEQYFGPGTRLTVT.

The chain links TRBV9 to TRBJ1-4; D is perhaps TRBD1 (5 bases). The CDR3 covers 13 residues. Germline CDR1 reads SGDLS; CDR2 reads YYNGEE. The V end was cut by 7 bases, the J end by 5 bases, with 12 bases between. The CDR3 DNA reads TGTGCCAGCGGGGGACTGCCCAATGAAAAACTGTTTTTT. It is translated as CASGGLPNEKLFF.

This clone was counted between two and nine times. This sequence joins TRBV20-1 and TRBJ1-2, with a possible D match to TRBD1 (6 bases). CDR3 length: 11 amino acids. Per germline, CDR1 DFQATT and CDR2 SNEGSKA (reference sequence). V lost 7 bases and J lost 5, with 11 bases in between. The chain's CDR3 is CSVWTEYGYTF. The CDR3, as DNA: TGCAGTGTCTGGACAGAGTATGGCTACACCTTC.

The CDR3 nucleotides read TGTGCCTGGAGTGTAGGACAGGGGTTGGATGAGCAGTTCTTC. The encoded protein is CAWSVGQGLDEQFF. This rearrangement joins TRBV30 to TRBJ2-1, with TRBD1 matching over 9 bases. CDR1 is GTSNPN and CDR2 is SVGIG in the germline V gene (reference sequence). The CDR3 length is 14 residues. Trimming took 0 bases from V and 8 from J; bases not matched to a gene: 5.

J is TRBJ2-7 and V is TRBV30, with 8 bases that match TRBD1. V trimming: 3 bases; J trimming: 5 bases; junction bases outside the gene matches: 6. The CDR3 is 13 amino acids. Germline values: CDR1 GTSNPN, CDR2 SVGIG (reference sequence). CDR3 residues: CAWSLTGANEQYF. The CDR3 DNA sequence: TGTGCCTGGAGCCTGACAGGGGCTAACGAGCAGTACTTC.

CDR3 sequence reads: CASSDFYEQFF. DNA of the CDR3: TGTGCCAGCAGTGATTTTTACGAGCAGTTCTTC. The chain employs TRBV2 and TRBJ2-1; D remains ambiguous. CDR1 is SNHLY and CDR2 is FYNNEI in the germline V gene. The V end lost 3 bases, the J end lost 10 bases, and 7 bases lay between the germline ends. CDR3 size: 11 residues.

CDR3 amino acids: CSDHRGTF. The CDR3 nucleotides are TGCAGCGATCATCGGGGAACCTTC. The V and J genes are TRBV29-1 and TRBJ1-2, with D uncertain. The CDR3 is made up of 8 amino acids. With 7 bases removed from V and 14 bases from J, the gap between germline ends came to 11 bases. The germline V gene has CDR1 SQVTM and CDR2 ANQGSEA.

The J gene is TRBJ2-7, the V gene TRBV7-9; TRBD1 matches 7 bases. The CDR3 contains 14 residues. Germline loops: CDR1 SEHNR, CDR2 FQNEAQ (reference sequence). The V segment lost 4 bases and the J segment 6 bases; nucleotides outside the gene matches: 9. The CDR3 DNA reads as TGTGCCAGCAGCTCAGCCGACAGGGCTCCCGAGCAGTACTTC. This codes for CASSSADRAPEQYF.

The table lists this clone with a few counts. This rearrangement joins TRBV29-1 to TRBJ1-2; unclear D gene. The CDR3 is 14 amino acids. Germline V gene sequence: CDR1 SQVTM, CDR2 ANQGSEA. The V and J ends lost 7 bases and 7 bases respectively, with 22 bases between them. CDR3 protein: CSGSGSSQVGGYTF. The CDR3 region has the DNA TGCAGCGGATCCGGGAGCTCCCAAGTGGGTGGCTACACCTTC.

The rearrangement links TRBV7-8 to TRBJ2-2; 9 bases align to TRBD1. The V and J ends lost 6 bases and 7 bases, in that order; junction bases with no gene match: 9. CDR1 SGHVS and CDR2 FQNEAQ come from the germline V gene. This CDR3 is built from 15 residues. CDR3 residues: CASSPRQGVGGELFF. The CDR3 DNA follows: TGTGCCAGCAGTCCTAGACAGGGGGTTGGCGGGGAGCTGTTTTTT. The complete variable domain, with remaining parts taken from reference TRBV7-8 and TRBJ2-2, reads GAGVSQSPRYKVAKRGQDVALRCDPISGHVSLFWYQQALGQGPEFLTYFQNEAQLDKSGLPSDRFFAERPEGSVSTLKIQRTQQEDSAVYLCASSPRQGVGGELFFGEGSRLTVL.

The chain recombines TRBV11-2 with TRBJ2-7, with no clear D. The germline V gene has CDR1 SGHAT and CDR2 FQNNGV. The germline V and J ends were trimmed by 4 bases and 6 bases, with 16 bases remaining between them. CDR3 length: 14 residues. The CDR3 DNA follows: TGTGCCAGCAGCTCCCCCGTGGGGTTCTCCGAGCAGTACTTC. Translation gives CASSSPVGFSEQYF.

The chain joins TRBV30 to TRBJ2-2, with D perhaps TRBD2 (5 bases). This CDR3 region has 13 residues. Germline CDR1 and CDR2: GTSNPN and SVGIG (reference sequence). V lost 4 bases and J 6 bases, leaving 12 bases between the germline ends. CDR3 nucleotides: TGTGCCTGGATGAGGGCTAGCCCCGGGGAGCTGTTTTTT. It translates to CAWMRASPGELFF.

CDR3 sequence: CASLLALRGWFDEQFF. The CDR3 DNA is TGTGCCAGCCTATTGGCTTTGAGGGGCTGGTTCGATGAGCAGTTCTTC. The chain couples TRBV14 to TRBJ2-1; D may be TRBD1 or TRBD2 (5 bases each). Germline CDR1 reads SGHDN; CDR2 reads FVKESK. The CDR3 consists of 16 residues. The V gene lost 8 bases and the J gene lost 8 bases, with 25 bases spanning the gap.

The V gene is TRBV7-6, the J gene TRBJ1-6, with D perhaps matching TRBD1 (5 bases). The ends were cut back, 5 bases at V and 5 bases at J, with 13 bases in the middle. CDR3 length: 15 residues. CDR1 is SGHVS, CDR2 FNYEAQ, per germline. Here the CDR3 DNA reads TGTGCCAGCAGCGGAAGCAGGGATAATAATTCACCCCTCCACTTT. Encoded protein: CASSGSRDNNSPLHF.

V is TRBV28 and J is TRBJ1-6, with D possibly TRBD1 on 5 matching bases. Germline lookup yields CDR1 MDHEN and CDR2 SYDVKM. CDR3 size: 15 residues. The germline V and J ends were trimmed by 2 bases and 4 bases, with 9 bases remaining between them. CDR3 coding DNA: TGTGCCAGCAGTTTAGACAGCTTATATAATTCACCCCTCCACTTT. Residues: CASSLDSLYNSPLHF.

This clone appeared a few times. The chain combines TRBV2 with TRBJ2-7, with 7 bases aligning to TRBD1. The length of the CDR3 is 13 residues. J gave up 2 bases and V 3 bases, and 1 base lay outside the gene matches. Germline CDR1 is SNHLY and CDR2 is FYNNEI. The CDR3 protein is CASSDQGAYEQYF. The CDR3, as DNA: TGTGCCAGCAGTGATCAGGGGGCCTACGAGCAGTACTTC.

The CDR3 nucleotides read TGTGCCAGCAGTCAGACAGAATCCTACGAGCAGTACTTC. As protein: CASSQTESYEQYF. The chain employs TRBV25-1 and TRBJ2-7; tentative D call: TRBD1 (5 bases). This CDR3 spans 13 amino acids. Looked up from germline, CDR1 is MGHDK and CDR2 is SYGVNS. Between the trimmed V and J ends, which lost 5 bases and 1 base, there was a span of 9 bases.

The rearrangement uses TRBV9 and TRBJ2-7, with D maybe TRBD2 (6 bases). Germline CDR1 and CDR2: SGDLS and YYNGEE. V lost 4 bases, J lost 5 bases, and 22 bases lay in between. This CDR3 contains 16 residues. CDR3 residues: CASSPRASQGLHEQYF. In DNA, the CDR3 is TGTGCCAGCAGCCCGCGCGCGTCGCAGGGACTCCACGAGCAGTACTTC.

This chain joins TRBV6-5 and TRBJ2-6; D gene unclear. Germline V gene lookup returns CDR1 MNHEY and CDR2 SVGAGI. Trimming took off 4 bases at V and 2 bases at J, with 9 bases between the two ends. The CDR3 runs to 15 residues. In DNA form, the CDR3 reads TGTGCCAGCAGTTTTCGGTCCCCTGGGGCCAACGTCCTGACTTTC. Residues: CASSFRSPGANVLTF.

The genes are TRBV11-2 and TRBJ2-7, with TRBD2 matching over 8 bases. The V gene end was trimmed by 1 base and the J gene end by 4 bases; junction bases not matched to a gene: 6. The CDR3 is made up of 15 amino acids. Germline CDR1 and CDR2: SGHAT and FQNNGV. The CDR3 region has the DNA TGTGCCAGCAGCTTAGGAGCGGGGGCCAATTACGAGCAGTACTTC. Encoded protein: CASSLGAGANYEQYF.

This clone was seen only a few times. V gene TRBV29-1 combines with J gene TRBJ1-2, with 9 nucleotides matching TRBD1. Trimming removed 6 bases from V and 3 bases from J; junction bases left unmatched: 8. Germline values: CDR1 SQVTM, CDR2 ANQGSEA. This CDR3 has 14 amino acids. CDR3 amino acids: CSVFGTGRHYGYTF. CDR3 DNA: TGCAGCGTGTTCGGGACAGGGAGGCACTATGGCTACACCTTC.

This clone was counted between two and nine times. The rearrangement links TRBV29-1 to TRBJ1-2; 8 bases agree with TRBD1. Looked up from germline, CDR1 is SQVTM and CDR2 is ANQGSEA. V dropped 7 bases and J dropped 6; count of bases not matched to a gene: 10. The CDR3 contains 13 residues. CDR3 sequence (DNA): TGCAGCGACCTCGGACAGGGCTCCCATGGCTACACCTTC. Its protein is CSDLGQGSHGYTF.

CDR3 residues: CSVEEQGPYEQYF. In DNA form, the CDR3 reads TGCAGCGTTGAAGAGCAGGGACCGTACGAGCAGTACTTC. This chain uses TRBV29-1 with TRBJ2-7, with D perhaps being TRBD1 or TRBD2 (5 bases each). There are 13 residues in the CDR3. The germline V gene encodes CDR1 SQVTM and CDR2 ANQGSEA. Trimming took off 0 bases at V and 4 bases at J, with 10 bases between the two ends.

The chain uses TRBV27 and TRBJ1-1, with D perhaps TRBD1 (6 bases). Germline CDR1 reads MNHEY; CDR2 reads SMNVEV (reference sequence). This CDR3 has 13 residues. The V and J ends lost 8 bases and 5 bases respectively, with 15 bases between them. CDR3 bases: TGTGCCAGCCGGGAACAGGGAGGAACTGAAGCTTTCTTT. This encodes CASREQGGTEAFF.

The chain has TRBV6-1 and TRBJ1-2, with TRBD1 matching over 8 bases. The J segment lost 4 bases and the V segment lost 1 base, leaving 5 bases of the junction unmatched. CDR1 is MNHNS, CDR2 SASEGT, per germline. The CDR3 is made up of 15 amino acids. In DNA form, the CDR3 reads TGTGCCAGCAGTGAAGACAACAGGGGGGGCTATGGCTACACCTTC. This translates into CASSEDNRGGYGYTF.

The V call is TRBV29-1, the J call TRBJ1-2; 8 nucleotides line up with TRBD1. Germline loops: CDR1 SQVTM, CDR2 ANQGSEA. The CDR3 covers 15 residues. V was clipped by 4 bases and J by 4 bases; unmatched bases: 11. CDR3 protein: CSVVLTRQGTYGYTF. DNA for the CDR3: TGCAGCGTTGTGCTGACTCGACAGGGGACCTATGGCTACACCTTC.

This chain links TRBV14 with TRBJ1-4, with D perhaps matching TRBD1 (5 bases). CDR1 is SGHDN, CDR2 FVKESK, per germline. Trimming cost V 0 bases and J 10 bases, with 9 bases left between them. The CDR3 is 13 residues long. The CDR3 region is CASSQEQERKLFF. CDR3 DNA sequence: TGTGCCAGCAGCCAAGAACAGGAGAGAAAACTGTTTTTT.

This clone was found a few times. The chain recombines TRBV7-9 with TRBJ2-3, with no clear D. The V gene lost 5 bases and the J gene lost 1 base, with 4 bases spanning the gap. Per germline, CDR1 SEHNR and CDR2 FQNEAQ (reference sequence). This CDR3 has 12 amino acids. As DNA, the CDR3 is TGTGCCAGCAGCCTCCGCACAGATACGCAGTATTTT. Its translation: CASSLRTDTQYF.